This T cell receptor beta chain was captured in a study of Graves' ophthalmopathy and Graves' hyperthyroidism. With respect to this clonotype: The antigen remains undetermined.

Study findings and constraints: In blood appeared most of the expanded thyroid clonotypes whose frequency exceeded 0.001.

Pregnant or lactating patients and those with other autoimmune diseases or uncontrolled infections were excluded. The trim removed 1 base at V and 2 bases at J, leaving 4 bases unmatched. From germline, CDR1 is SQVTM and CDR2 ANQGSEA. The CDR3 covers 14 residues. The authors amplified TCR beta CDR3 regions, and they did so from RNA transcripts for repertoire sequencing. The authors performed first-round RT-PCR with HTBI primers and then a second-round multiplex PCR. TCRdb ran MiXCR on the multiplex PCR reads and lists one entry per CDR3 protein. This sample has almost 750,000 distinct CDR3 sequences; around 40% occur once, and the top ten carry 44%.

This TCR came from an adult man with Graves' ophthalmopathy. V gene TRBV29-1 combines with J gene TRBJ1-2, with 7 bases fitting TRBD1. The sample comprised peripheral blood. The CDR3 sequence is CSVEVTGQNYGYTF. The CDR3 DNA reads as TGCAGCGTTGAAGTTACGGGACAGAACTATGGCTACACCTTC.